These T cell receptor beta chains were read from a single sample in a study of CD8+ T cells in alopecia areata. The data were produced by immunoSEQ multiplex PCR, yet TCRdb's version contains in-frame clones alone and is incomplete. The table records about 190,000 clones, roughly three fifths of them present only once. The specimen comprised CD4+ T cells sorted from blood, sampled at week 4, from a patient treated with tofacitinib. The receptors here all came from a human donor with alopecia areata. CDR3s include the opening cysteine and the closing phenylalanine or tryptophan. A D gene is named only where the DNA matches it firmly. Clone sizes are given selectively: once, few, many, or a class where the clone is expanded.

size,V,length,D,J,CDR3,DNA
-,TRBV7-9,14,-,TRBJ1-2,CASSFEGFAYGYTF,TGTGCCAGCAGCTTTGAGGGTTTCGCCTATGGCTACACCTTC
few,TRBV7-2,16,-,TRBJ2-6,CASSRRTDSGANVLTF,TGTGCCAGCAGCAGGAGGACAGACTCTGGGGCCAACGTCCTGACTTTC
-,TRBV7-2,15,-,TRBJ2-7,CASSLLGGVSYEQYF,TGTGCCAGCAGCTTACTGGGGGGAGTGTCCTACGAGCAGTACTTC
once,TRBV29-1,14,-,TRBJ2-5,CSVEAKDSQETQYF,TGCAGCGTTGAAGCAAAGGACAGCCAAGAGACCCAGTACTTC
-,TRBV10-3,12,-,TRBJ1-1,CAIQTGNTEAFF,TGTGCCATCCAAACAGGGAACACTGAAGCTTTCTTT
-,TRBV28,14,-,TRBJ2-7,CASSHLRWAYEQYF,TGTGCCAGCAGTCATCTACGGTGGGCGTACGAGCAGTACTTC
-,TRBV2,15,TRBD2,TRBJ2-7,CASSDEAGRIYEQYF,TGTGCCAGCAGTGATGAAGCGGGAAGGATCTACGAGCAGTACTTC
few,TRBV7-8,15,-,TRBJ1-5,CASSLGRYSGQPQHF,TGTGCCAGCAGCTTAGGCAGGTATTCTGGTCAGCCCCAGCATTTT
-,TRBV29-1,14,-,TRBJ1-5,CSVCTGLGNQPQHF,TGCAGCGTTTGTACGGGACTAGGCAATCAGCCCCAGCATTTT
-,TRBV5-1,15,-,TRBJ2-7,CASSPRSGNSYEQYF,TGCGCCAGCAGCCCAAGGAGCGGAAACTCCTACGAGCAGTACTTC
once,TRBV27,14,TRBD1,TRBJ2-1,CASRRGQGYNEQFF,TGTGCCAGCAGGAGGGGACAGGGCTACAATGAGCAGTTCTTC
-,TRBV5-1,13,TRBD1,TRBJ2-7,CASSKGQSYEQYF,TGCGCCAGCAGCAAGGGACAGTCCTACGAGCAGTACTTC
-,TRBV29-1,15,-,TRBJ1-1,CSVGFVTGVNTEAFF,TGCAGCGTTGGATTCGTTACAGGAGTGAACACTGAAGCTTTCTTT
-,TRBV29-1,12,-,TRBJ1-2,CSVEVRSYGYTF,TGCAGCGTTGAAGTTCGGAGCTATGGCTACACCTTC
-,TRBV5-1,15,-,TRBJ1-2,CASSLDRGDLDGYTF,TGCGCCAGCAGCTTGGATCGGGGGGATCTCGATGGCTACACCTTC
-,TRBV2,13,-,TRBJ1-2,CASSGDGNYGYTF,TGTGCCAGCAGCGGTGACGGAAACTATGGCTACACCTTC
many,TRBV10-3,14,-,TRBJ1-5,CAIRAGFGNQPQHF,TGTGCCATCCGGGCAGGGTTTGGTAATCAGCCCCAGCATTTT
once,TRBV14,15,-,TRBJ2-1,CASSPGGLIYNEQFF,TGTGCCAGCAGCCCTGGAGGCCTTATCTACAATGAGCAGTTCTTC
-,TRBV5-6,13,-,TRBJ2-3,CASSLVDPDTQYF,TGTGCCAGCAGCTTGGTTGATCCAGATACGCAGTATTTT
few,TRBV29-1,13,-,TRBJ1-5,CSARRGDNQPQHF,TGCAGCGCCCGTCGGGGCGACAATCAGCCCCAGCATTTT
few,TRBV27,14,TRBD2,TRBJ2-5,CASSTGLAEETQYF,TGTGCCAGCAGTACGGGACTAGCGGAAGAGACCCAGTACTTC
-,TRBV23-1,13,-,TRBJ1-3,CASSSGRGNTIYF,TGCGCCAGCAGTTCGGGCCGGGGAAACACCATATATTTT
-,TRBV29-1,11,-,TRBJ2-7,CSVEGGVEQYF,TGCAGCGTTGAAGGGGGAGTCGAGCAGTACTTC
-,TRBV30,15,-,TRBJ2-3,CAWSVLEGNTDTQYF,TGTGCCTGGAGTGTACTAGAGGGGAACACAGATACGCAGTATTTT
-,TRBV30,11,TRBD1,TRBJ1-1,CAWRQGAEAFF,TGTGCCTGGAGACAGGGGGCTGAAGCTTTCTTT
few,TRBV29-1,13,-,TRBJ2-7,CSVESQGGYEQYF,TGCAGCGTTGAGTCACAGGGCGGCTACGAGCAGTACTTC
once,TRBV30,14,TRBD1,TRBJ2-7,CAWMVGQGNYEQYF,TGTGCCTGGATGGTGGGACAGGGTAACTACGAGCAGTACTTC
-,TRBV29-1,13,-,TRBJ2-2,CSAGTQNTGELFF,TGCAGCGCTGGGACACAGAACACCGGGGAGCTGTTTTTT
-,TRBV30,13,-,TRBJ2-1,CAWRSRSYNEQFF,TGTGCCTGGAGGTCTAGAAGCTACAATGAGCAGTTCTTC
-,TRBV19,13,-,TRBJ2-5,CASNDLFQETQYF,TGTGCCAGTAACGACTTATTTCAAGAGACCCAGTACTTC
-,TRBV2,13,TRBD1,TRBJ1-1,CASSRDRNAEAFF,TGTGCCAGCAGCCGGGACAGGAATGCTGAAGCTTTCTTT
few,TRBV18,15,TRBD2,TRBJ2-3,CASSEGLAGTDTQYF,TGTGCCAGCTCGGAAGGACTAGCTGGCACAGATACGCAGTATTTT
-,TRBV7-9,11,-,TRBJ1-3,CASRSGNTIYF,TGTGCCAGCCGGAGTGGGAACACCATATATTTT
-,TRBV9,15,TRBD2,TRBJ2-3,CASSAGLAGVDTQYF,TGTGCCAGCAGCGCCGGACTAGCGGGAGTAGATACGCAGTATTTT
-,TRBV15,13,-,TRBJ2-4,CATSIQKGNIQYF,TGTGCCACCAGCATTCAGAAAGGAAACATTCAGTACTTC
-,TRBV6-5,16,-,TRBJ2-1,CASSYSFTRGVDEQFF,TGTGCCAGCAGTTACTCGTTTACTAGGGGGGTCGATGAGCAGTTCTTC
once,TRBV7-2,13,-,TRBJ1-2,CASSPNTNYGYTF,TGTGCCAGCAGCCCTAATACTAACTATGGCTACACCTTC
-,TRBV19,13,-,TRBJ1-5,CASTMNSNQPQHF,TGTGCCAGTACCATGAATAGCAATCAGCCCCAGCATTTT
many,TRBV7-2,14,-,TRBJ1-3,CASSLAAGGNTIYF,TGTGCCAGCAGCTTAGCGGCAGGGGGAAACACCATATATTTT
-,TRBV5-1,14,TRBD1,TRBJ2-7,CASSFGTVFGEQYF,TGCGCCAGCAGCTTCGGGACAGTCTTCGGCGAGCAGTACTTC
-,TRBV30,18,TRBD2,TRBJ2-4,CAWHRLAGGDLAKNIQYF,TGTGCCTGGCACCGACTAGCGGGAGGAGATCTAGCCAAAAACATTCAGTACTTC
-,TRBV27,13,-,TRBJ1-5,CASSPGVYQPQHF,TGTGCCAGCAGCCCAGGGGTCTACCAGCCCCAGCATTTT
-,TRBV30,13,-,TRBJ2-1,CASKWTSYNEQFF,TGTGCCTCCAAATGGACATCGTACAATGAGCAGTTCTTC
-,TRBV30,13,-,TRBJ1-1,CAWSTGWEAVAFF,TGTGCCTGGAGCACGGGATGGGAGGCTGTCGCTTTCTTT
-,TRBV2,13,-,TRBJ2-2,CASGGQNTGELFF,TGTGCCAGCGGGGGGCAGAACACCGGGGAGCTGTTTTTT
few,TRBV6-6,16,TRBD2,TRBJ2-1,CASSYAGDSSYNEQFF,TGTGCCAGCAGTTATGCGGGGGATAGTTCCTACAATGAGCAGTTCTTC
-,TRBV30,13,-,TRBJ2-7,CAWSSDILSVQYF,TGTGCCTGGAGTTCGGACATCCTGTCCGTGCAGTACTTC
-,TRBV5-7,16,-,TRBJ2-4,CASSLDKSIAKNIQYF,TGTGCCAGCAGCTTAGACAAATCTATAGCCAAAAACATTCAGTACTTC
-,TRBV7-2,16,TRBD1,TRBJ2-5,CASSFTGTGARETQYF,TGTGCCAGCAGCTTTACCGGAACAGGGGCCAGGGAGACCCAGTACTTC
-,TRBV30,16,TRBD2,TRBJ2-6,CAWSSGLAGGANVLTF,TGTGCCTGGAGCTCGGGACTAGCGGGCGGGGCCAACGTCCTGACTTTC
few,TRBV15,17,-,TRBJ2-6,CATSSGLTYSGANVLTF,TGTGCCACCAGCAGTGGACTAACCTACTCTGGGGCCAACGTCCTGACTTTC
-,TRBV30,15,-,TRBJ2-7,CASTSGTSRPYEQYF,TGTGCCTCAACGTCGGGCACCTCCCGCCCCTACGAGCAGTACTTC
-,TRBV25-1,13,-,TRBJ2-3,CASSGARKDTQYF,TGTGCCAGCAGTGGCGCCCGTAAAGATACGCAGTATTTT